The rows below give T cell receptor beta chains drawn from one sample of a study of blood T cells in healthy people across ages. TCRdb re-called the 5' RACE reads with MiXCR, one entry per CDR3 protein. This sample has over a million distinct CDR3 sequences, with 35% to 50% found just once. Material for sequencing was blood. All receptors come from a woman aged 55 to 70 in good health. The CDR3 runs from the conserved cysteine through the conserved F or W. The order of the fields is D gene, clone size, J gene, V gene, CDR3 protein, CDR3 DNA. D genes are given only for firm matches. Clone sizes are given selectively: once, few, many, or a class where the clone is expanded.

NA,few,TRBJ1-1,TRBV20-1,CSAREGGTFF,TGCAGTGCTAGAGAAGGAGGGACTTTCTTT
TRBD1,NA,TRBJ2-1,TRBV30,CAWSVMGTGRNEQFF,TGTGCCTGGAGTGTAATGGGGACAGGGCGGAATGAGCAGTTCTTC
TRBD2,NA,TRBJ2-7,TRBV13,CASSFAVAGSYEQYF,TGTGCCAGCAGCTTTGCGGTAGCGGGCTCCTACGAGCAGTACTTC
TRBD1,NA,TRBJ1-1,TRBV5-8,CASRGTGARYAEAFF,TGTGCCAGCAGGGGGACAGGGGCAAGGTACGCTGAAGCTTTCTTT
NA,NA,TRBJ2-2,TRBV4-1,CASSQDLVRAGGELFF,TGCGCCAGCAGCCAAGATTTAGTCAGGGCTGGCGGGGAGCTGTTTTTT
NA,NA,TRBJ2-5,TRBV20-1,CSFTPGETQYF,TGCAGTTTCACCCCGGGGGAGACCCAGTACTTC
NA,many,TRBJ1-1,TRBV9,CASSVATEGTEAFF,TGTGCCAGCAGCGTAGCTACGGAGGGCACTGAAGCTTTCTTT
NA,NA,TRBJ2-2,TRBV3-1,CASSLAAGGVVGELFF,TGTGCCAGCAGCTTAGCCGCAGGAGGGGTAGTCGGGGAGCTGTTTTTT
TRBD1,NA,TRBJ2-5,TRBV15,CATSRRTGALPYERYF,TGTGCCACCAGCAGACGGACAGGGGCCCTTCCCTACGAGCGGTACTTC
NA,few,TRBJ1-6,TRBV25-1,CASSETPAGRSPLHF,TGTGCCAGCAGTGAAACCCCGGCCGGACGTTCACCCCTCCACTTT
TRBD2,NA,TRBJ2-1,TRBV5-1,CASSLGVLAGGYEQFF,TGCGCCAGCAGCTTGGGAGTGCTAGCGGGAGGCTATGAGCAGTTCTTC
NA,NA,TRBJ2-1,TRBV20-1,CSARDLEDNEQFF,TGCAGTGCTAGAGATCTCGAAGACAATGAGCAGTTCTTC
TRBD1,NA,TRBJ2-7,TRBV29-1,CSVYRGSYNEQYF,TGCAGCGTTTACAGGGGCTCCTACAATGAGCAGTACTTC
NA,NA,TRBJ2-7,TRBV27,CAPCREGEKGSYEQYF,TGTGCCCCTTGTCGTGAGGGGGAGAAGGGTTCCTACGAGCAGTACTTC
NA,NA,TRBJ2-7,TRBV11-2,CASTRVHEQYF,TGTGCCAGCACCCGGGTCCACGAGCAGTACTTC
NA,once,TRBJ2-6,TRBV15,CATSSVGRGSGANVLTF,TGTGCCACCAGCAGTGTCGGACGGGGCTCTGGGGCCAACGTCCTGACTTTC
TRBD1,NA,TRBJ2-7,TRBV5-1,CASSLVDGGQGGYEQYF,TGCGCCAGCAGCTTGGTAGACGGGGGACAGGGTGGCTACGAGCAGTACTTC
NA,NA,TRBJ2-2,TRBV5-1,CASSRMVRDSNTGELFF,TGCGCCAGCAGCCGGATGGTGCGGGATTCAAACACCGGGGAGCTGTTTTTT
NA,NA,TRBJ2-7,TRBV14,CASSQDSGTGLHEQYF,TGTGCCAGCAGCCAAGATAGCGGGACAGGATTGCACGAGCAGTACTTC
NA,NA,TRBJ2-3,TRBV14,CASSQAVPTDTQYF,TGTGCCAGCAGCCAAGCGGTACCCACAGATACGCAGTATTTT
TRBD1,few,TRBJ2-3,TRBV15,CATSTRQGSDTQYF,TGTGCCACCAGCACCCGACAGGGGTCGGATACGCAGTATTTT
TRBD1,few,TRBJ1-2,TRBV3-1,CASSLRDRGSGGYTF,TGTGCCAGCAGCCTCCGGGACAGGGGAAGTGGTGGCTACACCTTC
NA,few,TRBJ2-7,TRBV15,CATSPGRRNEQYF,TGTGCCACCAGTCCTGGCCGGAGGAACGAGCAGTACTTC
NA,NA,TRBJ2-6,TRBV21-1,CASSTPGPDWVLTF,TGTGCCAGCAGCACCCCGGGACCCGATTGGGTCCTGACTTTC
NA,NA,TRBJ2-1,TRBV5-1,CASSADKQYNEQFF,TGCGCCAGCAGCGCGGACAAACAATACAATGAGCAGTTCTTC
TRBD1,many,TRBJ2-7,TRBV7-2,CASSIRQGPYEQYF,TGTGCCAGCAGCATTAGACAGGGACCCTACGAGCAGTACTTC